A selection of T cell receptor beta chains follows, all from one sample in a study of neurological immune-mediated disorders. TCRdb passed the 5' RACE reads through MiXCR, listing each CDR3 protein once. There are fewer than 20,000 distinct CDR3 sequences in the sample; under 4% occur only once, and just over 20% lies in the top ten. The sequencing sample was made of CD8+ T cells from blood. These receptors were obtained from a middle-aged woman in good health. The CDR3 runs from the conserved cysteine through the conserved F or W. The order of the fields is clone size, CDR3 length, D gene, J gene, V gene, CDR3 DNA, CDR3 protein. D genes are given only for firm matches. Size is stated as once, few, many or a size class.

>medium-sized|14|TRBD1|TRBJ1-1|TRBV20-1
TGCAGTGCTGACCCGGGACAGATGAACACTGAAGCTTTCTTT
CSADPGQMNTEAFF
>many|15|NA|TRBJ2-1|TRBV6-1
TGTGCCAGCCCCCGGAGCGAGCGCTCCTACAATGAGCAGTTCTTC
CASPRSERSYNEQFF
>many|14|NA|TRBJ2-7|TRBV7-2
TGTGCCAGCAGCCCCAGCCACGATTTCTACGAGCAGTACTTC
CASSPSHDFYEQYF
>many|16|TRBD2|TRBJ2-1|TRBV20-1
TGCAGTGCTAGAGATCTCCTAGCGGGAGTTATTAATGAGCAGTTCTTC
CSARDLLAGVINEQFF
>many|17|NA|TRBJ2-4|TRBV20-1
TGCAGTGCTAGAGATGGGTCATTCCGAATAGCCAAAAACATTCAGTACTTC
CSARDGSFRIAKNIQYF
>many|13|NA|TRBJ1-2|TRBV20-1
TGCAGTGCTAGGGACCAGGGAGTGTTGGGCTACACCTTC
CSARDQGVLGYTF
>many|14|TRBD1|TRBJ2-3|TRBV29-1
TGCAGCGTTGTCGGGACAGGGTTCGCAGATACGCAGTATTTT
CSVVGTGFADTQYF
>many|10|NA|TRBJ2-1|TRBV28
TGTGCCACGGGAGACAATGAGCAGTTCTTC
CATGDNEQFF
>many|12|NA|TRBJ2-7|TRBV25-1
TGTGCCAGCATGAGGAGGACAGACGAGCAGTACTTC
CASMRRTDEQYF
>many|14|TRBD1|TRBJ1-5|TRBV27
TGTGCCAGCAGTTTCCAGGGGGCTGATCAGCCCCAGCATTTT
CASSFQGADQPQHF
>many|19|NA|TRBJ1-4|TRBV7-6
TGTGCCAGCAGCTTAGGTGGATGGCAGCGTGGCGCGGATAATGAAAAACTGTTTTTT
CASSLGGWQRGADNEKLFF